This T cell receptor beta chain was sequenced during a study of blood T cell repertoires in COVID-19. Authors' methods: Estimates of nucleated cell counts were drawn from the amplification of reference gene primers. TCRdb's copy holds only in-frame clones and misses some; the assay was immunoSEQ multiplex PCR. V and J calls plus clone size are reproduced from that table; the DNA served to infer D and trimming. The sample consists of around 160,000 clones, 80% of them appearing once. V shed 6 bases and J shed 6 bases, with 15 bases lying between them. CDR1 LNHDA and CDR2 SQIVND come from the germline V gene (reference sequence). This CDR3 has 13 residues.

The chain couples TRBV19 to TRBJ2-7; the D gene is possibly TRBD1 (6 bases). The sample was peripheral blood. The clonotype comes from a man aged 55 to 70 with active or convalescent COVID-19. This CDR3 reads CASSLQGVGEQYF. In nucleotides, the CDR3 is TGTGCCAGTAGCTTACAGGGTGTGGGCGAGCAGTACTTC.